This TCR beta chain was sequenced in a study of blood T cell repertoires in COVID-19. Background on the study: The United States, Italy and Spain supplied acute and convalescent COVID-19 samples.

TCRdb's table, derived via immunoSEQ multiplex PCR, lists solely in-frame clones and lacks some. The sample records hundreds of thousands of clones, about 91% being singletons. Participants spanned ages about 18 to 100 years and resided in fewer than 30 US areas. Cohort 3 recovered donors had two negative PCRs, clearance, or symptom resolution. The germline gives CDR1 LGHDT, CDR2 YNNKEL (reference sequence). V shed 5 bases and J 0 bases; nucleotides not matched to a gene: 4. This CDR3 spans 16 amino acids. The clonotype originates from a woman aged 18-29 years who had recovered from COVID-19. The source material was PBMCs or T cells enriched from blood (not recorded which). This chain joins TRBV3-1 (or the pseudogene TRBV3-2) and TRBJ1-5; TRBD1 agrees at 10 bases. CDR3 nucleotides: TGTGCCAGCAGCTCTGGGACAGGGGATAGCAATCAGCCCCAGCATTTT. It translates to CASSSGTGDSNQPQHF.